The sequence of this T cell receptor (beta chain) was determined in a study of T cells after yellow fever vaccination (dated by TCRdb to between 2018 and 2020). At the level of the whole study: Libraries from fractions with low cell numbers were prepared with the SMART-Seq v4 Ultra Low Input RNA kit. Bulk TCR alpha and beta repertoires were sequenced longitudinally to track T-cell clones before and after primary and booster YFV17D yellow fever vaccination. The cohort comprised two healthy male donors, one aged 18 to 30 and one aged 30 to 40 years. Bulk PBMC replicates and cell subsets were isolated from blood drawn at multiple timepoints before and after both primary and secondary immunization.

Summary of the overall study and its limitations: A small share of clonotypes was detected in both CD4 and CD8 compartments, with the overlap likely arising from convergent recombination. The secondary T-cell response was found to be weaker but faster than the primary response, with a peak reached on day 5 rather than on day 15. Most clones expanded after primary vaccination were re-detected after the booster (almost 97% of CD4 and approximately 89% of CD8), suggesting broad memory maintenance. FACS-sorted repertoires could contain abundant contaminating clonotypes from the bulk population, so computational filtering was required. Because only two donors were included in the study, the extent to which the findings can be generalized is limited.

V lost 4 bases and J lost 1 base; the stretch between them is 8 bases long. Taken from the germline V gene, the CDR1 and CDR2 loops are SGHRS and YFSETQ. Spanning cysteine to phenylalanine, the CDR3 consists of 13 amino acids. The entry retains the CDR3 DNA only, 39 bases that are in frame from base 1. On this clonotype itself: Which antigen it targets is not known. The record has no base qualities; no much larger clone is one base away.

Read against the paper, the sample's treatment or condition label means: live attenuated yellow fever vaccine strain. A standard Ficoll-Paque protocol was used to isolate PBMCs from peripheral blood. CD4 and CD8 T-cell fractions were isolated with Dynabeads CD4 and CD8 positive selection kits. TriZol was used to extract RNA from bulk PBMCs, CD4 and CD8 fractions, and dextramer-positive and dextramer-negative fractions. Synthesis of TCR cDNA relied on 5'RACE template switching, a step that introduced a universal primer site along with unique molecular identifiers. Priming for cDNA synthesis came from both the TCR alpha and TCR beta constant segments. Library amplification involved two PCR steps, and the second step added sample barcodes and sequencing adapters. Sequencing of the libraries was done on either Illumina HiSeq 2500 (2x100 bp) or NovaSeq (2x150 bp). Turning to the authors' computational methods: Reads were demultiplexed and collapsed into UMI consensus sequences with MIGEC, and V(D)J alignment was performed with MiXCR. Clonotypes responding to the vaccine were identified with edgeR on replicate PBMC samples, with the criteria of FDR below 0.01 and a log2 fold change above 5 up to day 15. Bulk clonotypes were assigned CD4 or CD8 identity according to which sequenced CD4 or CD8 repertoire held them at higher abundance. TCRdb handled the public reads itself, with Q25 trimming in fastp and clone calling in MiXCR, and kept productive beta chains. For every CDR3 protein sequence, its rows merge into one entry that carries the most common genes and DNA. The V and J calls and clone size come from TCRdb's table, not from the authors' own analysis. The sample profile shows under 250,000 distinct CDR3 sequences; 6.9% of them were found once. Together, the top ten hold over 0.65% of the sample.

In this chain, TRBV5-1 is recombined with TRBJ2-5; no D gene can be assigned with confidence. The receptor comes from a man aged 25 to 40 who received the YFV17D yellow fever vaccine. This material consisted of CD4+ T cells sorted from PBMCs, taken 15 days after the yellow fever booster vaccination. The CDR3 protein is CASSQASQETQYF. In nucleotide form, the sequence is TGCGCCAGCAGCCAGGCGAGCCAAGAGACCCAGTACTTC.